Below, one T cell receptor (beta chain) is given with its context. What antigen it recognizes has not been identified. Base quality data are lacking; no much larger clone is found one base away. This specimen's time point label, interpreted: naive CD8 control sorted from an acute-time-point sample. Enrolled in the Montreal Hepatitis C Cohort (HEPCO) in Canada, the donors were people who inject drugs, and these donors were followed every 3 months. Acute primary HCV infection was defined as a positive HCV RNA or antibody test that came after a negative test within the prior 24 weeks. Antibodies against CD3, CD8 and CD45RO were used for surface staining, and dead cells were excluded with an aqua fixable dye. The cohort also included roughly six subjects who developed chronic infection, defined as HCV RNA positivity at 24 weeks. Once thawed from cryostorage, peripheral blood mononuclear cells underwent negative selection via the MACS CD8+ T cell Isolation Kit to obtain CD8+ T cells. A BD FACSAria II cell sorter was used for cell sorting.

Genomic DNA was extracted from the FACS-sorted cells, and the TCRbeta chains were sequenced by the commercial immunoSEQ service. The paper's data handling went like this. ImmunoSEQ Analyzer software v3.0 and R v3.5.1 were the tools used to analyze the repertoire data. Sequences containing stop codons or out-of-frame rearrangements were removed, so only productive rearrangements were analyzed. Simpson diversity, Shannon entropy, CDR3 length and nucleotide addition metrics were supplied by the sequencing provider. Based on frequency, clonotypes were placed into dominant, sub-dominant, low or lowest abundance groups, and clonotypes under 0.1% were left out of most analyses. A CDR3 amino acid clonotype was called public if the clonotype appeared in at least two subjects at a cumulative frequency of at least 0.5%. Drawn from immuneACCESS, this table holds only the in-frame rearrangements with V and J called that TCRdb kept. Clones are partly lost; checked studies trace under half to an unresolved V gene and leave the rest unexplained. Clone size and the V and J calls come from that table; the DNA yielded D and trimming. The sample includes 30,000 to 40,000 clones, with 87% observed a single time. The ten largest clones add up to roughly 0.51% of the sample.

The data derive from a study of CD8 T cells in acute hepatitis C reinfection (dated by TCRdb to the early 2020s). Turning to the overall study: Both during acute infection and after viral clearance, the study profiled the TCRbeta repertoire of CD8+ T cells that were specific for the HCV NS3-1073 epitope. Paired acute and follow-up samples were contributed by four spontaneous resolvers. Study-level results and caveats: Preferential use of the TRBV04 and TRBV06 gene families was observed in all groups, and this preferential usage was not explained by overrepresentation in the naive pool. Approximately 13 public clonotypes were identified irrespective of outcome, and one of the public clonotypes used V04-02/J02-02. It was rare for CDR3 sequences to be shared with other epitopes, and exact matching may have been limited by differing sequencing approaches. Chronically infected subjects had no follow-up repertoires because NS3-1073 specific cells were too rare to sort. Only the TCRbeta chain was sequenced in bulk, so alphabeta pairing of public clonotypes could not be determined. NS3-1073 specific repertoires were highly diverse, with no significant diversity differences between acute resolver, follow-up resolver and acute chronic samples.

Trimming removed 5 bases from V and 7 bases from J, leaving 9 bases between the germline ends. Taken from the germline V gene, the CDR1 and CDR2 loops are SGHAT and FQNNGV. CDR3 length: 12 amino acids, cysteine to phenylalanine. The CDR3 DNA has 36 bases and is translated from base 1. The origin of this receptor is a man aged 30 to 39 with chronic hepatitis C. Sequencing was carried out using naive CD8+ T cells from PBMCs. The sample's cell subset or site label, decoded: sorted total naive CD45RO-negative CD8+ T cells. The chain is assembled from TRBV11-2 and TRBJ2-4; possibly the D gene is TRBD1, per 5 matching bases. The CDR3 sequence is CASSPDINIQYF. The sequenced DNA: TGTGCCAGCAGCCCGGACATTAACATTCAGTACTTC.